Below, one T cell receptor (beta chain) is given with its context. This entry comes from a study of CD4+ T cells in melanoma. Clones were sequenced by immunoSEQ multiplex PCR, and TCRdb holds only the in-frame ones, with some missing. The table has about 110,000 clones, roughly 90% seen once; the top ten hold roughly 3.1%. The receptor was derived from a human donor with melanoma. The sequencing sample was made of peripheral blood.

The CDR3 here is CASSSSRDLKYEQYF. In DNA, the CDR3 is TGCGCCAGCAGCTCATCCCGGGACTTGAAGTACGAGCAGTACTTC. The J gene is TRBJ2-7, the V gene TRBV5-1; D perhaps matches TRBD2 (6 bases). This CDR3 has 15 amino acids. Trimming removed 3 bases at V and 4 bases at J, with 17 bases between. The germline V gene has CDR1 SGHRS and CDR2 YFSETQ.